This TCR beta chain was sequenced in a study of T cell responses to AZD1222 COVID-19 vaccine. Data came from immunoSEQ multiplex PCR; TCRdb stores just in-frame clones and leaves some out. The sample has fewer than 100,000 clones, around nine tenths seen once. The CDR3 has 13 amino acids. Per the germline V gene, CDR1 is SNHLY and CDR2 is FYNNEI. V was pared by 4 bases and J by 2 bases, with 6 bases between. Concerning this clone: No antigen is known for it.

Study findings and constraints: Donors, mostly white British, included more females; clonal diversity was possibly underestimated.

The sequences come from peripheral blood, collected 28 days after the second AZD1222 dose. This sequence was found in an adult who received the AZD1222 COVID-19 vaccine. The chain employs TRBV2 and TRBJ2-1; D is undetermined. CDR3: CASSVSPYNEQFF. The CDR3 bases are TGTGCCAGCAGTGTATCGCCCTACAATGAGCAGTTCTTC.